This TCR beta chain emerged from a study of blood T cell repertoires in COVID-19. Study information: The samples span acute and convalescent COVID-19 from the United States, Italy and Spain.

Exposed enrollees had met someone with a PCR-confirmed or clinician-diagnosed COVID-19 case at some point within the 2 weeks before study entry. The CDR3 covers 15 residues. V gave up 3 bases and J gave up 4 bases; unmatched junction bases: 6. Germline lookup yields CDR1 SNHLY and CDR2 FYNNEI. Produced via immunoSEQ multiplex PCR; TCRdb's table is partial and in-frame only. The repertoire includes 200,000 to 250,000 clones, around nine tenths of them detected once, and about 4% sits in the top ten. The receptor's source is a woman under 40 who had been exposed to COVID-19. Sequenced sample: PBMCs or T cells enriched from blood (not recorded which). This chain links TRBV2 with TRBJ1-5, with TRBD1 matching 7 bases. DNA of the CDR3: TGTGCCAGCAGTGACGACAGGGAGGAGAATCAGCCCCAGCATTTT. It is translated as CASSDDREENQPQHF.